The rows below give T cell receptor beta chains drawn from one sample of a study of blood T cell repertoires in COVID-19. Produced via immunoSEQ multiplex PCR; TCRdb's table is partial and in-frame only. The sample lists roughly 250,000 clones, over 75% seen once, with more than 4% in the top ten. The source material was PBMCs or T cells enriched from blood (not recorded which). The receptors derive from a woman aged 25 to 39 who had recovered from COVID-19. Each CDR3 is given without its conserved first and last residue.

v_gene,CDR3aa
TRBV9,ASSAVGTGGASWNQPQH
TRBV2,ASSEGAGNQPQH
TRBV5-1,ASSFGQGMDGYT
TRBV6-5,ATGPRGPSTDTQY
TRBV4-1,ASSRGGGYT
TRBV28,ASSTTNYGYT
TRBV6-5,ASSYSPYTEAF
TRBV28,ASSLFSTPVTEAF
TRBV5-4,ASSLTGGDEQF
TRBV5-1,ASSSQGRGNSPLH
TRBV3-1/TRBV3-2,ASSQDYPGGTYEQF
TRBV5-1,ASSAGGSGNTIY
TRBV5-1,ASSPGTSGTSEQF
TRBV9,ASSPRLAGYEQY
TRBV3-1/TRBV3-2,ASSQDLVWTPNTEAF
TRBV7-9,ASSLSGRGVF
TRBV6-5,ASSSQTEYEAF
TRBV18,ASSQGQGGGTEAF
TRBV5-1,ASSLAATYEQY
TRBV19,ASSISGGQARNQPQH
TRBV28,ASSFRRAGLGTQY
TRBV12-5,ASGAGGGTDTQY
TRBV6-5,ASSSKTGLYEQY
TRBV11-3,ASSLRAGGETQY
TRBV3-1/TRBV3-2,ASSQVSGTGGYGYT
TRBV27,ASARGTSGNNEQF
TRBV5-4,ASSIFTGVGTEAF
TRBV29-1,SVEDGTGSYEQY
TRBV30,AWATGQTGLGGAF
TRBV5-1,ASSLDGQGYEQY
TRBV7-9,ASSAIAGPPGEQY
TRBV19,ASSIVTGTHSNQPQH
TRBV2,ASSQQGVGTGELF
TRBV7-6,ASSPDRANTIY